The clone carrying this T cell receptor (beta chain) was seen a few times. Its antigen remains unknown. The sample belongs to a study of identical twins. Using its own MiXCR run on the 5' RACE reads, TCRdb lists one record per CDR3 protein. The data hold 500,000 to 650,000 distinct CDR3 sequences, with about 7.1% observed a single time. The length of the CDR3 is 14 residues. Trimming removed 4 bases at V and 0 bases at J, with 7 bases between. Overall study findings and caveats: Findings depended on cross-sectional statistics rather than tracking the same donors. Out-of-frame TCR alpha sharing in monozygotic twins exceeded recombination model predictions. Reduced insertions were recorded for abundant cord blood beta clonotypes, with no such pattern in memory repertoires.

This same sample was also part of a study on yellow fever vaccine responses in identical twins.

The receptor was isolated from a woman aged 18-30 years in good health. The chain employs TRBV12-3 or TRBV12-4 and TRBJ2-1; D is unresolved. The material sequenced was PBMCs. CDR3 sequence: CASSYTSSYNEQFF. The CDR3 nucleotides read TGTGCCAGCAGTTACACGAGCTCCTACAATGAGCAGTTCTTC.